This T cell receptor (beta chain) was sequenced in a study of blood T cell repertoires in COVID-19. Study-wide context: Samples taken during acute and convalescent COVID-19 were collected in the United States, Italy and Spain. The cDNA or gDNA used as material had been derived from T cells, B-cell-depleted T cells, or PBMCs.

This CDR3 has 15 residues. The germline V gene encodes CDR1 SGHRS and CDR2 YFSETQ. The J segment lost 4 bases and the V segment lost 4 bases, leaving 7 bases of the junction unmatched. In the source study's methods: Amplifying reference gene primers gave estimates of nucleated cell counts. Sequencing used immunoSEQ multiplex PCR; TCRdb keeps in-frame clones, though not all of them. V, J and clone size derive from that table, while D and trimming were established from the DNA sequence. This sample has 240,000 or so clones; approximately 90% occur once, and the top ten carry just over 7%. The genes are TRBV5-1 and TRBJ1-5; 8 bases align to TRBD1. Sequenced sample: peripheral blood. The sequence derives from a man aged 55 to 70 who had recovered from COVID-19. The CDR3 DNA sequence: TGCGCCAGCAGCAATTGGACAGGGCCTAATCAGCCCCAGCATTTT. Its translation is CASSNWTGPNQPQHF. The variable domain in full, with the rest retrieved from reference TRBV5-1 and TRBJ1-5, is KAGVTQTPRYLIKTRGQQVTLSCSPISGHRSVSWYQQTPGQGLQFLFEYFSETQRNKGNFPGRFSGRQFSNSRSEMNVSTLELGDSALYLCASSNWTGPNQPQHFGDGTRLSIL.